These T cell receptor beta chains were read from a single sample in a study of blood T cell repertoires in COVID-19. Sequencing used immunoSEQ multiplex PCR; TCRdb keeps in-frame clones, though not all of them. The table shows over 110,000 clones, with over 60% occurring only once. Sequenced: peripheral blood. Receptors were obtained from an elderly man with acute or convalescent COVID-19. Both conserved end residues are part of each CDR3. The order of the fields is clone size, V gene, D gene, J gene, CDR3 DNA, CDR3 protein. The D gene is left open where the match is weak. Clone size is shown for a subset of rows, as once, few, many or a class of expanded clone.

size: .; V: TRBV5-5; D: TRBD1; J: TRBJ2-7; DNA: TGTGCCAGCAGCCTGATATGGACAGGGGGCTACGAGCAGTACTTC; CDR3: CASSLIWTGGYEQYF
size: .; V: TRBV5-1; D: TRBD2; J: TRBJ2-3; DNA: TGCGCCAGCAGCTCGGGGGGGGGCTCAGATACGCAGTATTTT; CDR3: CASSSGGGSDTQYF
size: .; V: TRBV5-1; D: TRBD1; J: TRBJ2-2; DNA: TGCGCCAGCAGCTTTCAAGGACAGGGGGCCGGGGAGCTGTTTTTT; CDR3: CASSFQGQGAGELFF
size: .; V: TRBV3-1/TRBV3-2; D: .; J: TRBJ2-1; DNA: TGTGCCAGCAGCCAAGCGGGGGAGCTACTCAATGAGCAGTTCTTC; CDR3: CASSQAGELLNEQFF
size: .; V: TRBV29-1; D: TRBD2; J: TRBJ2-7; DNA: TGCAGCGTTGAACCGCCAGCGGGGGTACCCTACGAGCAGTACTTC; CDR3: CSVEPPAGVPYEQYF
size: .; V: TRBV21-1; D: .; J: TRBJ1-5; DNA: .; CDR3: CASSKERFLVAIGNQPQHF
size: few; V: TRBV5-1; D: .; J: TRBJ1-2; DNA: TGCGCCAGCAGCTTGGAGGGAGGGGGCTACACCTTC; CDR3: CASSLEGGGYTF
size: .; V: TRBV28; D: TRBD1; J: TRBJ2-7; DNA: TGTGCCAGCAGTTTTTACGGGACAGCCTCCTACGAGCAGTACTTC; CDR3: CASSFYGTASYEQYF
size: .; V: TRBV10-3; D: TRBD1; J: TRBJ2-3; DNA: TGTGCCATCTCAAACAGGGGAAGCACAGATACGCAGTATTTT; CDR3: CAISNRGSTDTQYF
size: .; V: TRBV7-2; D: .; J: TRBJ2-2; DNA: TGTGCCAGCAGCTTAGCCCCCGGGACCGGGGAGCTGTTTTTT; CDR3: CASSLAPGTGELFF
size: many; V: TRBV30; D: .; J: TRBJ2-7; DNA: TGTGCCTGGAGTACTCACAGGGCGTACGAGCAGTACTTC; CDR3: CAWSTHRAYEQYF
size: few; V: TRBV5-6; D: .; J: TRBJ2-1; DNA: TGTGCCAGCAGCCACCTCCGGGGGATAGACAATGAGCAGTTCTTC; CDR3: CASSHLRGIDNEQFF
size: .; V: TRBV27; D: .; J: TRBJ1-2; DNA: TGTGCCAGCAGTCCAACTTGGGGAGTGGGGGCCGCCAGCTATGGCTACACCTTC; CDR3: CASSPTWGVGAASYGYTF
size: .; V: TRBV5-5; D: .; J: TRBJ2-5; DNA: TGTGCCAGCATCGCGGTAAGAGGCCAAGAGACCCAGTACTTC; CDR3: CASIAVRGQETQYF
size: .; V: TRBV7-8; D: .; J: TRBJ1-1; DNA: TGTGCCAGCAGCTTGGGAGCGAGGACTGAAGCTTTCTTT; CDR3: CASSLGARTEAFF
size: .; V: TRBV20-1; D: .; J: TRBJ2-5; DNA: TGCAGTGCTAGTAATCGGGAAAGCGACTCAGAGACCCAGTACTTC; CDR3: CSASNRESDSETQYF
size: .; V: TRBV9; D: TRBD1; J: TRBJ2-7; DNA: TGTGCCAGCAGCGTAGGAGAGGGGGCCTCATTCTACGAGCAGTACTTC; CDR3: CASSVGEGASFYEQYF
size: .; V: TRBV29-1; D: TRBD1; J: TRBJ1-4; DNA: TGCAGCGTGAGGGGGCTCGGCTCTAATGAAAAACTGTTTTTT; CDR3: CSVRGLGSNEKLFF
size: .; V: TRBV6-5; D: .; J: TRBJ1-1; DNA: TGTGCCAGCCCCCTCAGAGCGACGAGCACTGAAGCTTTCTTT; CDR3: CASPLRATSTEAFF
size: .; V: TRBV6-2/TRBV6-3; D: TRBD1; J: TRBJ2-1; DNA: TGTGCCAGCAGTGGAGACAGGGTGCCCTACAATGAGCAGTTCTTC; CDR3: CASSGDRVPYNEQFF
size: .; V: TRBV6-6; D: TRBD1; J: TRBJ1-6; DNA: TGTGCCAGCAGTTTAGACAGGGCGGATAATTCACCCCTCCACTTT; CDR3: CASSLDRADNSPLHF
size: .; V: TRBV10-2; D: TRBD1; J: TRBJ1-1; DNA: TGCGCCAGCAGGCCAGGGGGAACTGAAGCTTTCTTT; CDR3: CASRPGGTEAFF
size: .; V: TRBV7-9; D: .; J: TRBJ2-5; DNA: TGTGCCAGCAGCTTATTCGCCAGCCAAGAGACCCAGTACTTC; CDR3: CASSLFASQETQYF
size: .; V: TRBV4-1; D: TRBD1; J: TRBJ2-7; DNA: TGCGCCAGCAGCCACGGCCCACCGGGACAGTATCTCTCCGAGCAGTACTTC; CDR3: CASSHGPPGQYLSEQYF
size: .; V: TRBV2; D: TRBD2; J: TRBJ2-5; DNA: TGTGCCAGCAGAGCGTTAGCGGGGGGCCAAGAGACCCAGTACTTC; CDR3: CASRALAGGQETQYF
size: .; V: TRBV6-5; D: TRBD2; J: TRBJ2-7; DNA: TGTGCCAGCAGTCCAAGCGGGGAAGCCTACGAGCAGTACTTC; CDR3: CASSPSGEAYEQYF
size: .; V: TRBV7-9; D: .; J: TRBJ2-3; DNA: TGTGCCAGCAGCTTAGTCGTCGGGGACACAGATACGCAGTATTTT; CDR3: CASSLVVGDTDTQYF
size: .; V: TRBV5-1; D: .; J: TRBJ1-5; DNA: TGCGCCAGCAGCTTGGAGGGCGGGGTTGGCCAGCCCCAGCATTTT; CDR3: CASSLEGGVGQPQHF
size: .; V: TRBV18; D: TRBD2; J: TRBJ2-3; DNA: TGTGCCAGCTCACCTCCTCGGGGGGGAGATAATACGCAGTATTTT; CDR3: CASSPPRGGDNTQYF
size: .; V: TRBV7-2; D: .; J: TRBJ1-5; DNA: TGTGCCAGCAGCTTCGGGAACCAGCCCCAGCATTTT; CDR3: CASSFGNQPQHF
size: .; V: TRBV27; D: .; J: TRBJ1-5; DNA: TGTGCCAGCAGTTTATCGGCAGGGAAGGGCAATCAGCCCCAGCATTTT; CDR3: CASSLSAGKGNQPQHF
size: .; V: TRBV18; D: TRBD1; J: TRBJ1-6; DNA: TGTGCCAGCTCATCCAATCGGGACAGCTTTTCACCCCTCCACTTT; CDR3: CASSSNRDSFSPLHF
size: .; V: TRBV29-1; D: TRBD2; J: TRBJ2-7; DNA: TGCAGCGTTGGAAGGACGGGGGGGAACTACGAGCAGTACTTC; CDR3: CSVGRTGGNYEQYF
size: .; V: TRBV5-6; D: TRBD1; J: TRBJ1-4; DNA: TGTGCCAGCAGCAACAGGGGATCGGATGAAAAACTGTTTTTT; CDR3: CASSNRGSDEKLFF